Described below is a single TCR beta chain sequence and its context. Its antigen is not identified. The data originate from a study of T cell repertoires and HLA-DP antigens. Study-level points and caveats: Previously undetected clones averaged about 37% and 47% against the two alleles respectively.

V was cut by 5 bases and J by 4 bases, with 8 bases left in between. This CDR3 spans 12 amino acids. From germline, CDR1 is KGHSH and CDR2 LQKENI. Primers targeted 54 TRBV and 13 TRBJ segments. TCRdb's table, derived via immunoSEQ multiplex PCR, lists solely in-frame clones and lacks some. The profile shows 90,000 to 130,000 clones, around 92% of them singletons. The receptor was derived from a young woman in good health and CMV-seronegative. Sequencing used CD4+ T cells from PBMCs. V and J are TRBV18 and TRBJ2-5; D is undetermined. The CDR3 is CASSSLGETQYF. The CDR3, as DNA: TGTGCCAGCTCATCACTTGGAGAGACCCAGTACTTC.